This T cell receptor (beta chain) was recorded in a study of siplizumab effects on memory and regulatory T cells. About this clone itself: What it binds is unknown.

V dropped 5 bases and J dropped 11 bases, with 16 bases sitting between them. This CDR3 spans 13 amino acids. Germline V CDR1 and CDR2: SGHVS, FQNEAQ. The assay was immunoSEQ multiplex PCR, and TCRdb's table has in-frame clones only and misses some. Here the sample spans approximately 58,000 clones, 90% to 95% being singletons. Study outcomes and limitations: Siplizumab significantly lowered the alloreactive sequences that could be traced to unstimulated CD4+ memory cells. Confirmation was lacking for the suppressive function of proliferating Tregs derived from siplizumab cultures.

Specimen: CD8+ T cells sorted from blood. This receptor was identified in a human donor in good health. V usage is TRBV7-8 and J usage is TRBJ2-1; no firm D call. CDR3 DNA sequence: TGTGCCAGCAGCCAACCCCCCAAAGCCCAGCAGTTCTTC. It encodes CASSQPPKAQQFF.